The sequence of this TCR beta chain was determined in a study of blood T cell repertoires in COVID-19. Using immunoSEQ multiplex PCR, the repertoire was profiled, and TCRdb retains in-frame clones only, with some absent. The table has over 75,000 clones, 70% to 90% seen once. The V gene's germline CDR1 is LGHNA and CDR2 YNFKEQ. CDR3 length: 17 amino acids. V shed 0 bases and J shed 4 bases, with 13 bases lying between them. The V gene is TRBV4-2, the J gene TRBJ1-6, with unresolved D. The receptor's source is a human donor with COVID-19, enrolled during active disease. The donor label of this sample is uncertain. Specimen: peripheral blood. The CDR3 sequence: CASSQDGPAGYNSPLHF. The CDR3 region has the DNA TGTGCCAGCAGCCAAGACGGTCCGGCGGGGTATAATTCACCCCTCCACTTT.